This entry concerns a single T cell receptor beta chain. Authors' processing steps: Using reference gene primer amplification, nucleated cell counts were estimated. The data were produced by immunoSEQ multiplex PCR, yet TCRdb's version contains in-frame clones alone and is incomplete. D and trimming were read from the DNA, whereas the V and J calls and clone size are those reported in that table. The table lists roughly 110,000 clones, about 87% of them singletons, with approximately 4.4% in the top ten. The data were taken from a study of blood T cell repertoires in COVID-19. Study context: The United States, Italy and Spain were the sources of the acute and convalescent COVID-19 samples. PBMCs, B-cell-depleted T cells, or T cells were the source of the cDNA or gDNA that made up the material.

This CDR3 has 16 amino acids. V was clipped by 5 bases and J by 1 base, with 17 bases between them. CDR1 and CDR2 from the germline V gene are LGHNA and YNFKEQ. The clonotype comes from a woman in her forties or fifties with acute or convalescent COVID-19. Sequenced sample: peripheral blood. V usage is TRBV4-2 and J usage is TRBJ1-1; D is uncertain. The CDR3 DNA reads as TGTGCCAGCAGCGGGCAGGCTTCCCTTGAGAACACTGAAGCTTTCTTT. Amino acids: CASSGQASLENTEAFF.